These T cell receptor beta chains were read from a single sample in a study of T cells in Graves' hyperthyroidism and ophthalmopathy. In TCRdb, the multiplex PCR reads were re-called with MiXCR into one record per CDR3 protein. The sample lists nearly 600,000 distinct CDR3 sequences; over 11% were seen once. The sequencing input was blood. The source of these receptors is a woman under 40 with Graves' hyperthyroidism that later progressed to Graves' ophthalmopathy. Each CDR3 is given with its conserved first and last residue. The D gene is left open where the match is weak. Not all rows give a size; the values are once, few, many and, for expanded clones, a class.

TRBJ2-1,NA,NA,TRBV30,TGTGCCTGGAGAACAGCAGGGTGGATGGGTGAGCAGTTCTTC,CAWRTAGWMGEQFF
TRBJ2-1,many,TRBD2,TRBV19,TGTGCCAGTAGTATAGGAGATAGCGGGAGGCTGGATGAGCAGTTCTTC,CASSIGDSGRLDEQFF
TRBJ2-2,many,NA,TRBV28,TGTGCCAGCCTCACACCGGGACACTCGAACACCGGGGAGCTGTTTTTT,CASLTPGHSNTGELFF
TRBJ1-3,NA,NA,TRBV27,TGTGCCAGCAGTTATATGGTCACGCTGGGTGGAAACACCATATATTTT,CASSYMVTLGGNTIYF
TRBJ2-5,few,TRBD2,TRBV28,TGTGCCAGCAGGGGCGGGAGTAGAGTGACCCAGTACTTC,CASRGGSRVTQYF
TRBJ2-7,few,NA,TRBV27,TGTGCCAGCTCGATACAGGGCCAGCAGTACTTC,CASSIQGQQYF
TRBJ2-7,NA,TRBD2,TRBV5-1,TGCGCCAGCAACTTGGTTGCTAGCGGGGGAAGCTCCTACGAGCAGTACTTC,CASNLVASGGSSYEQYF
TRBJ2-7,many,NA,TRBV29-1,TGCAGCGTTGAATACAACTACGAGCAGTACTTC,CSVEYNYEQYF
TRBJ2-5,many,NA,TRBV3-1,TGTGCCAGCAGCCAAGCGGTCCCGGGCGGACAGACCCAGTACTTC,CASSQAVPGGQTQYF
TRBJ1-4,many,NA,TRBV10-3,TGTGCCATCAGTGAGTCGACCTCCACTAATGAAAAACTGTTTTTT,CAISESTSTNEKLFF
TRBJ2-7,many,NA,TRBV12-3/TRBV12-4,TGTGCCAGCAGTGGGGCATGGGGGGCGTCATCCGAGCAGTACTTC,CASSGAWGASSEQYF
TRBJ2-1,few,NA,TRBV12-3/TRBV12-4,TGTGCCAGCAGCCGAGGGGTCGGTCGAAATGAGCAGTTCTTC,CASSRGVGRNEQFF
TRBJ2-5,few,TRBD1,TRBV5-1,TGCGCCAGCAGCCGGGACAGCTCTGAGGAGACCCAGTACTTC,CASSRDSSEETQYF
TRBJ2-1,few,TRBD1,TRBV20-1,TGCAGTGCTGATCCGGGACAGGCGGAGAATGAGCAGTTCTTC,CSADPGQAENEQFF
TRBJ1-3,many,TRBD1,TRBV30,TGTGCCTGGAGTCCAGGGGGGTCTGGAAACACCATATATTTT,CAWSPGGSGNTIYF
TRBJ2-7,many,NA,TRBV29-1,TGCAGTGCTTTTGCAGTCGACTCGGTCTCCTACGAGCAGTACTTC,CSAFAVDSVSYEQYF
TRBJ1-2,many,TRBD1,TRBV27,TGTGCCAGCAGAGCAACAGGGGCCATTAACTATGGCTACACCTTC,CASRATGAINYGYTF
TRBJ1-5,NA,TRBD1,TRBV3-1,TGTGCCAGCAGCCACGGTGGACAGGGAGGTCAGCCCCAGCATTTT,CASSHGGQGGQPQHF
TRBJ2-3,few,NA,TRBV19,TGTGCCACCGCCCCCGGCCGGTTCCCAGATACGCAGTATTTT,CATAPGRFPDTQYF
TRBJ2-6,few,NA,TRBV5-1,TGCGCCAGCCGTCGGGACACCAGCCCCGGGGGAGGGGCCAACGTCCTGACTTTC,CASRRDTSPGGGANVLTF
TRBJ2-4,few,TRBD1,TRBV5-1,TGCGCCAGCAGCTGGGGACAGGGGGAAGCCAAAAACATTCAGTACTTC,CASSWGQGEAKNIQYF
TRBJ1-1,many,TRBD1,TRBV20-1,TGCAGTGCTCCGGGACAGGAGAACACTGAAGCTTTCTTT,CSAPGQENTEAFF
TRBJ2-1,many,NA,TRBV30,TGTGCCTGCCTTCCCTTCCGGGGCAATGAGCAGTTCTTC,CACLPFRGNEQFF
TRBJ1-3,many,NA,TRBV19,TGTGCCAGTAGTACCTCGGAGCCCTGGATGGGAAACACCATATATTTT,CASSTSEPWMGNTIYF
TRBJ1-2,many,NA,TRBV7-2,TGTGCCAGCAGCTTACAGGACAGCTCCTATGGCTACACCTTC,CASSLQDSSYGYTF
TRBJ1-1,once,TRBD1,TRBV7-8,TGTGCCAGCAGCTTAAGTTACGGACAGGGGGCAGGGGACACTGAAGCTTTCTTT,CASSLSYGQGAGDTEAFF
TRBJ2-3,many,NA,TRBV28,TGTGCCAGCAGTTTGGGGAACGAGGATACGCAGTATTTT,CASSLGNEDTQYF
TRBJ1-1,few,NA,TRBV5-4,TGTGCCAGCAGCCTGCTTGAGTACACTGAAGCTTTCTTT,CASSLLEYTEAFF
TRBJ2-3,many,NA,TRBV3-1,TGTGCCAGCAGCCCTTTAGGAACAGATACGCAGTATTTT,CASSPLGTDTQYF
TRBJ2-2,many,TRBD1,TRBV11-2,TGTGCCAGCAGCTGGACAGGGCCTTACACCGGGGAGCTGTTTTTT,CASSWTGPYTGELFF
TRBJ1-5,many,NA,TRBV19,TGTGCCAGTAGTATGGGGGTGTTGGGCAATCAGCCCCAGCATTTT,CASSMGVLGNQPQHF
TRBJ2-5,NA,TRBD1,TRBV11-3,TGTGCCAGCAGCTCAGCGGACAGGGAAAGAGGAGAGACCCAGTACTTC,CASSSADRERGETQYF
TRBJ2-3,many,NA,TRBV7-3,TGTGCCAGCAGCGCCCGACTAGATGATACGCAGTATTTT,CASSARLDDTQYF
TRBJ2-2,many,NA,TRBV28,TGTGCCACGGTGGAGGGATCGAACACCGGGGAGCTGTTTTTT,CATVEGSNTGELFF